The present TCR beta chain was sequenced within a study of T-cell reconstitution after alpha-beta-depleted transplantation in children. Unique molecular identifiers tagged the TCRbeta library. TCRdb passed the PCR reads through MiXCR, listing each CDR3 protein once. Here the sample spans roughly 590,000 distinct CDR3 sequences, roughly 17% being singletons. This clonotype turned up a few times. This clonotype was sampled from a human donor who donated a stem cell graft to a child with acute myeloid leukemia. This material consisted of PBMCs from the stem cell graft donor, taken from the stem cell graft.

The CDR3 bases are TGTGCCAGCAGGGTTACAGGGGGCAGGGATTCACCCCTCCACTTT. Protein product: CASRVTGGRDSPLHF. The genes are TRBV7-2 and TRBJ1-6, with 9 bases lining up with TRBD1. CDR3 length equals 15 residues. Germline CDR1 reads SGHTA; CDR2 reads FQGNSA. V was pared by 6 bases and J by 8 bases, with 8 bases of the junction left unmatched.